The present TCR beta chain was sequenced within a study of response to subunit inactivated influenza vaccine. TCRdb processed the RT-PCR reads anew with MiXCR; each CDR3 protein has one entry. There are some 550,000 distinct CDR3 sequences in the sample; around a quarter occur only once, and 2.5% to 3.5% lies in the top ten. For this clonotype: At one end, the junction sequence differs from germline, possibly due to a read error.

The CDR3 runs to 14 residues. These data were also reused for a study on T cells expressing NK-cell markers. That paper adds: The authors generated TCR beta cDNA through 5'RACE template switching with UMIs.

The origin of this receptor is a man aged 50-60 years who received an inactivated influenza vaccine. The chain is built from TRBV12-3 or TRBV12-4 and TRBJ1-5; 10 bases fit TRBD1. The sequenced sample was CD4+ T cells sorted from PBMCs, obtained approximately 12 days after vaccination. The CDR3 region has the DNA TGTGCGAGCAGTATGACAGGGGGCGTTCAGCCCCAGCATTTT. Encoded protein: CASSMTGGVQPQHF.